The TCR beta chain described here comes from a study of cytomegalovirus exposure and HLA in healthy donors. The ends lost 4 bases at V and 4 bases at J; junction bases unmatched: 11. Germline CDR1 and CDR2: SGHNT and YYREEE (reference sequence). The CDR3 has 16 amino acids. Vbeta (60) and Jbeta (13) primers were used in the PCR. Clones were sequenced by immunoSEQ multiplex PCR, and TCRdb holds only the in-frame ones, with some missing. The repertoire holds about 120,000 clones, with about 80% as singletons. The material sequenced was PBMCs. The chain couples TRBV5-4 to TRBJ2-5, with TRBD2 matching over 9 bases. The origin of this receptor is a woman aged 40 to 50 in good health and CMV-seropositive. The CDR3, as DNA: TGTGCCAGCAGCATGGAGACTAGCGGTGTCGGAGAGACCCAGTACTTC. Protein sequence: CASSMETSGVGETQYF.